This section outlines one T cell receptor beta chain sequence together with its context. TCRdb's copy holds only in-frame clones and misses some; the assay was immunoSEQ multiplex PCR. The sample consists of tens of thousands of clones, roughly 93% of them appearing once. This CDR3 is 15 amino acids long. Looked up from germline, CDR1 is MNHEY and CDR2 is SVGAGI. Trimming pared 2 bases from V and 0 bases from J, leaving 8 bases between. This sample was included in a study of T cell changes during pregnancy in multiple sclerosis. The J gene is TRBJ2-1, the V gene TRBV6-5; maybe TRBD2 (6 bases). Specimen: CD8+ T cells from peripheral blood mononuclear cells, collected in the second trimester of pregnancy. The TCR originated in a female donor with multiple sclerosis, enrolled in a pregnancy study. The CDR3 sequence is CASSYRDFSYNEQFF. In DNA form, the CDR3 reads TGTGCCAGCAGTTACCGGGACTTCTCCTACAATGAGCAGTTCTTC.